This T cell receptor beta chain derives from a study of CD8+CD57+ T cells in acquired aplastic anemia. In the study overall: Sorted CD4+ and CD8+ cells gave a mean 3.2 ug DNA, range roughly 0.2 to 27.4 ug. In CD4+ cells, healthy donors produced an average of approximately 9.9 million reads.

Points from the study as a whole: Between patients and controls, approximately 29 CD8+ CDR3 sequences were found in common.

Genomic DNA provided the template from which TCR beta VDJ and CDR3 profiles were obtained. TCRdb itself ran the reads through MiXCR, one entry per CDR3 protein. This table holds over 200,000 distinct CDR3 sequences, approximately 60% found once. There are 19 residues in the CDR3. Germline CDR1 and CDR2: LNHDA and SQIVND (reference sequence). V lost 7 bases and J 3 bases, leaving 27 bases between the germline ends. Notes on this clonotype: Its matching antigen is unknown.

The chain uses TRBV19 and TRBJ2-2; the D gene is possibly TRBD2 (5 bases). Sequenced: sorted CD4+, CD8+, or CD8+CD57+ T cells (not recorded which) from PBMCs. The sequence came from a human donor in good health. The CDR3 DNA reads TGTGCCAGTACCGCATACACTTACCGAATAGCGAAGGACACCGGGGAGCTGTTTTTT. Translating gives CASTAYTYRIAKDTGELFF.